The 2 T cell receptor beta chains below were found in one sample sequenced in a study of technical replicates of blood from a handful of donors. Clones were read by immunoSEQ multiplex PCR, and TCRdb kept only the in-frame ones, dropping some. The data contain around 69,000 clones, over 75% of them singletons. Sequencing input: PBMCs. The receptors originated from a human donor in good health. Some clones in this sample may be carry-over from other donors' samples.

The gene calls are TRBV7-9 and TRBJ2-5; tentatively, D is TRBD2 (6 bases). The CDR3 contains 14 residues. Germline loops: CDR1 SEHNR, CDR2 FQNEAQ (reference sequence). Trimming left V 5 bases short and J 2 bases short, with 12 bases between. CDR3 amino acids: CASSPGLHQETQYF. The CDR3 nucleotides read TGTGCCAGCAGCCCCGGACTACATCAAGAGACCCAGTACTTC.

This rearrangement joins TRBV6-1 to TRBJ1-2; D perhaps matches TRBD1 (5 bases). Trimming removed 2 bases from V and 8 bases from J, with 15 bases in between. This CDR3 comprises 14 residues. Germline V gene data show CDR1 as MNHNS and CDR2 as SASEGT. CDR3 in DNA: TGTGCCAGCAGTGAATATGGAGGGGCGTGGGGCTACACCTTC. As protein: CASSEYGGAWGYTF.